This T cell receptor beta chain comes out of a study of neurological immune-mediated disorders. Study-level results: It was HTLV-1-associated myelopathy that showed the most TCR clonal expansion, while multiple sclerosis showed the least, falling below healthy controls.

Over 160 million TCR-beta sequences (from 15-18 subjects) were yielded by each sequencing run. TCRdb recomputed calls from the 5' RACE reads with MiXCR, one row per CDR3 protein. Among fewer than 40,000 distinct CDR3 sequences, about 13% were seen once, and the ten largest hold approximately 2.3%. This clonotype was counted ten times or more. The target antigen is unknown. With 6 bases clipped from V and 7 bases from J, the junction kept 10 bases outside the gene matches. Germline CDR1 and CDR2: DFQATT and SNEGSKA (reference sequence). CDR3 size: 15 residues. Time point described: longitudinal time-point 2. Unsorted libraries were prepared from 2 million PBMCs held at -80 C.

The V call is TRBV20-1, the J call TRBJ2-2; 11 positions match TRBD2. The sequencing sample was made of PBMCs. This clonotype was obtained from a middle-aged woman in good health. CDR3 coding DNA: TGCAGTGCAACCATAGCGGGAGGGCACGTCGGGGAGCTGTTTTTT. Its translation is CSATIAGGHVGELFF.